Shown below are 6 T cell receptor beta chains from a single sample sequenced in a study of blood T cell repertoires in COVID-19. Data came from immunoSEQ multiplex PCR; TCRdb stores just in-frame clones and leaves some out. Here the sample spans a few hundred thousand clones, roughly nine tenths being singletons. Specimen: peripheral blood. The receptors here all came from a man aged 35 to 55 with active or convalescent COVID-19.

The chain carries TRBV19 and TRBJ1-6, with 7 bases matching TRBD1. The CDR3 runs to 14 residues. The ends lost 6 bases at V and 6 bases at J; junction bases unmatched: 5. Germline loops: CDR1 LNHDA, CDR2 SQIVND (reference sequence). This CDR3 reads CASRPQGVNSPLHF. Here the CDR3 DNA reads TGTGCCAGTAGACCCCAGGGGGTTAATTCACCCCTCCACTTT.

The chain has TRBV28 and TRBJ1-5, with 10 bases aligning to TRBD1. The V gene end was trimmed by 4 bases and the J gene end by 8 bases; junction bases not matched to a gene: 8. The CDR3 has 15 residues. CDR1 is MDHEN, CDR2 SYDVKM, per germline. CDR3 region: CASSSGTGDWEPQHF. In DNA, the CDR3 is TGTGCCAGCAGTTCGGGGACAGGGGACTGGGAGCCCCAGCATTTT.

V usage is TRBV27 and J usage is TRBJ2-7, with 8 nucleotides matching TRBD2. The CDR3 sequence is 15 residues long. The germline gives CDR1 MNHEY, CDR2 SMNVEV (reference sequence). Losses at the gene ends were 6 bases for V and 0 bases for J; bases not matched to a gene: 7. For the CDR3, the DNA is TGTGCCAGCAGGCCCTCCAGCGGGAGCTCCTACGAGCAGTACTTC. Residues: CASRPSSGSSYEQYF.

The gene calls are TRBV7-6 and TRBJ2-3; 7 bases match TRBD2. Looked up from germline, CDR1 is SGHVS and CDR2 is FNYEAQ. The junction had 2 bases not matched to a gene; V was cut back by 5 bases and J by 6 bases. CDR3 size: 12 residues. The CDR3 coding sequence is TGTGCCAGCAGCCCACTAGCGGATACGCAGTATTTT. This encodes CASSPLADTQYF.

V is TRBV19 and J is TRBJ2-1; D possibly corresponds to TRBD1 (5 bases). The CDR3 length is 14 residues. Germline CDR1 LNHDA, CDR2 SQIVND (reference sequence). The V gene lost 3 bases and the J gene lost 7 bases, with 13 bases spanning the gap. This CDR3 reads CASSIGHSENEQFF. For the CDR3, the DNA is TGTGCCAGTAGTATTGGACACTCAGAAAATGAGCAGTTCTTC. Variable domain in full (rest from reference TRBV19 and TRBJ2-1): DGGITQSPKYLFRKEGQNVTLSCEQNLNHDAMYWYRQDPGQGLRLIYYSQIVNDFQKGDIAEGYSVSREKKESFPLTVTSAQKNPTAFYLCASSIGHSENEQFFGPGTRLTVL.

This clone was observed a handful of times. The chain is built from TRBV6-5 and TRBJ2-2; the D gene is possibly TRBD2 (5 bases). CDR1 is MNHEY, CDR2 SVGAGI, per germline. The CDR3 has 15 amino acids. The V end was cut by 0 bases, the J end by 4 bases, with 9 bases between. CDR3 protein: CASSYSRGLTGELFF. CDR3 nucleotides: TGTGCCAGCAGTTACTCGAGAGGGCTCACCGGGGAGCTGTTTTTT.